This T cell receptor (beta chain) comes out of a study of graft-versus-host responses after intestinal transplantation. CDR3 length equals 15 residues. CDR1 and CDR2 (germline): SNHLY, FYNNEI. The ends were cut back, 2 bases at V and 5 bases at J, with 15 bases in the middle. Using immunoSEQ multiplex PCR, the repertoire was profiled, and TCRdb retains in-frame clones only, with some absent. This sample carries tens of thousands of clones, roughly 89% of them seen once, and the ten largest clones take around 6.7%. This TCR came from a human patient who received an intestinal transplant, so some T cells may come from the graft donor. The specimen comprised bone marrow, sampled around 720 days after intestinal transplantation. The V call is TRBV2, the J call TRBJ2-5; a possible D gene is TRBD1 (6 bases). Here the CDR3 reads CASSELAGVGETQYF. The CDR3, as DNA: TGTGCCAGCAGTGAACTGGCAGGGGTGGGGGAGACCCAGTACTTC.